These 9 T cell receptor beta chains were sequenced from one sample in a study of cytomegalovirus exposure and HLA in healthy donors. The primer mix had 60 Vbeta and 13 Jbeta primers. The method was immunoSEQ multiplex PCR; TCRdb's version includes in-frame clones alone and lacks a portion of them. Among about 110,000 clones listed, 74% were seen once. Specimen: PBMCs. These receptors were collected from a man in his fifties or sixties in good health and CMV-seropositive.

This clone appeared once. The CDR3 reads CASSLLAGENTGELFF. The CDR3 bases are TGCGCCAGCAGCTTACTAGCGGGGGAGAACACCGGGGAGCTGTTTTTT. The chain recombines TRBV5-1 with TRBJ2-2, with TRBD2 matching 11 bases. The CDR3 is 16 residues long. Looked up from germline, CDR1 is SGHRS and CDR2 is YFSETQ. After removal of 2 bases from V and 1 base from J, the junction contained 1 base not matched to a gene.

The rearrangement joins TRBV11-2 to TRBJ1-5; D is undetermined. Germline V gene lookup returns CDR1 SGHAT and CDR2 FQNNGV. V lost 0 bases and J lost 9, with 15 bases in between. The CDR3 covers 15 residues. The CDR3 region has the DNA TGTGCCAGCAGCTTAGATCTAAACGGGGTACGGCCCCAGCATTTT. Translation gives CASSLDLNGVRPQHF.

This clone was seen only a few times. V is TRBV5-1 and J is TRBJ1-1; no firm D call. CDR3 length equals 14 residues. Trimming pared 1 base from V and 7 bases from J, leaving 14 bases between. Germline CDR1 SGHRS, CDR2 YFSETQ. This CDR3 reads CASSLPRLEDEAFF. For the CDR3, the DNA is TGCGCCAGCAGCTTGCCACGACTGGAAGATGAAGCTTTCTTT.

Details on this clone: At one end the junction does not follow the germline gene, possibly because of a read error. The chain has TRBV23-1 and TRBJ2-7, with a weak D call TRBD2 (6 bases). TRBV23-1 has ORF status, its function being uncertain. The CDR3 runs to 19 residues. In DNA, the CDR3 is TGCGCCAGCAGCCAATCCATAAAGGGAGGCTCCCCGCTTCCCTACGAGCAGTACTTC. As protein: CASSQSIKGGSPLPYEQYF.

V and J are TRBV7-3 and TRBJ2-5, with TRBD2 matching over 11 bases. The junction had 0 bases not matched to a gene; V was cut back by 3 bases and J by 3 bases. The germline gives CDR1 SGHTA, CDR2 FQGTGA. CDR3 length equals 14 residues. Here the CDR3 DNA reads TGTGCCAGCAGCTTTAGCGGGGGGGAAGAGACCCAGTACTTC. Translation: CASSFSGGEETQYF.

DNA for the CDR3: TGTGCCAGCCAGGCTAGCGGGCCGACCTACGAGCAGTACTTC. Translated, it gives CASQASGPTYEQYF. This chain links TRBV2 with TRBJ2-7; 8 nucleotides match TRBD2. With V trimmed by 8 bases and J by 2 bases, 8 bases remained unmatched. CDR3 length equals 14 residues. CDR1 and CDR2 (germline): SNHLY, FYNNEI.

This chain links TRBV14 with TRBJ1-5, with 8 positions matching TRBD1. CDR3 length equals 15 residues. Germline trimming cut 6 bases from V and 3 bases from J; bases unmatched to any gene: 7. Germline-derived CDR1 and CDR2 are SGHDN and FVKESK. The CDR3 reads CASRRGQGLNQPQHF. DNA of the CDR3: TGTGCCAGCAGACGCGGACAGGGCCTCAATCAGCCCCAGCATTTT.

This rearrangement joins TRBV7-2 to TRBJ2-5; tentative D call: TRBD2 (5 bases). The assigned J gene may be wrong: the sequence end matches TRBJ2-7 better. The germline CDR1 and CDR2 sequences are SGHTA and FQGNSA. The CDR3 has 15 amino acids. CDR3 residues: CASSLAGFSSYEQYF. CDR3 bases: TGTGCCAGCAGCTTGGCGGGCTTCAGCTCCTACGAGCAGTACTTC.

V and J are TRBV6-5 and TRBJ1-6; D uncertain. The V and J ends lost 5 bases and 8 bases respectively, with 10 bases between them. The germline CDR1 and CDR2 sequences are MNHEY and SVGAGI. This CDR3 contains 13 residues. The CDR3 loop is CASSRRLYSPLHF. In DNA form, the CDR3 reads TGTGCCAGCAGTCGCAGGTTATATTCACCCCTCCACTTT.